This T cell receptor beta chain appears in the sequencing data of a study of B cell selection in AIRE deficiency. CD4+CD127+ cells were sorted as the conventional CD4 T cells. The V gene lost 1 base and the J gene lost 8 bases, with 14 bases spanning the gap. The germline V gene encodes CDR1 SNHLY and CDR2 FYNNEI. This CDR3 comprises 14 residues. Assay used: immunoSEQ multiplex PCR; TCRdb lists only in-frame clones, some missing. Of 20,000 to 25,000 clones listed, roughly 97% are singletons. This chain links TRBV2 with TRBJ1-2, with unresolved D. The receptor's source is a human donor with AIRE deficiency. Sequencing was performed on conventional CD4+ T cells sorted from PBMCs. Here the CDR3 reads CASSEGVQDGGYTF. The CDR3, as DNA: TGTGCCAGCAGTGAAGGGGTCCAGGACGGAGGCTACACCTTC.